The 26 T cell receptor beta chains below all came from one sample that was sequenced in a study of shared clonotypes between healthy human individuals. Libraries were prepared by immunoSEQ multiplex PCR; TCRdb keeps only in-frame clonotypes and omits some of them. This table has some 800,000 clones, around 92% appearing once. CD45RO-negative, CCR7-selected cells formed the naive CD8 fraction, which excluded terminally differentiated effector memory CD45RA+ cells. Sequenced: naive CD8+ T cells sorted from blood. Every receptor here comes from a man aged 30 to 45 in good health.

This clone was seen only once. The V call is TRBV7-2, the J call TRBJ1-2; tentatively, D is TRBD1 (5 bases). V lost 1 base and J lost 0, with 9 bases in between. CDR3 size: 15 residues. Germline assignment: CDR1 SGHTA and CDR2 FQGNSA. CDR3 amino acids: CASSLGQGANYGYTF. The DNA for the CDR3 is TGTGCCAGCAGCTTAGGGCAGGGAGCTAACTATGGCTACACCTTC.

The chain joins TRBV7-9 to TRBJ2-1; TRBD1 aligns across 7 bases. The germline V gene has CDR1 SEHNR and CDR2 FQNEAQ (reference sequence). V was pared by 8 bases and J by 4 bases, with 5 bases of the junction left unmatched. The CDR3 totals 13 residues. CDR3 sequence reads: CASRGQTYNEQFF. The CDR3 bases are TGTGCCAGCCGGGGACAGACTTACAATGAGCAGTTCTTC.

The chain uses TRBV10-3 and TRBJ2-1, with 9 bases identical to TRBD2. The germline V gene has CDR1 ENHRY and CDR2 SYGVKD. V lost 4 bases, J lost 5 bases, and 3 bases stayed unmatched. The CDR3 runs 14 residues. CDR3 sequence: CAISGLAEDNEQFF. Here the CDR3 DNA reads TGTGCCATCAGTGGACTAGCGGAAGACAATGAGCAGTTCTTC.

This clone has a handful of counts. Other DNA sequences in the same sample also yield this CDR3. J is TRBJ2-7 and V is TRBV10-2; unclear D gene. Germline V lookup: CDR1 WSHSY, CDR2 SAAADI. This CDR3 contains 13 residues. Trimming pared 2 bases from V and 2 bases from J, leaving 7 bases between. CDR3 nucleotide sequence: TGCGCCAGCAGTGAGGGAGCCCCCTACGAGCAGTACTTC. The encoded protein is CASSEGAPYEQYF.

The rearrangement links TRBV11-2 to TRBJ2-1; D gene ambiguous. The V gene's germline CDR1 is SGHAT and CDR2 FQNNGV. The CDR3 contains 13 residues. V shed 1 base and J shed 8 bases, with 9 bases lying between them. CDR3 residues: CASSLAFADEQFF. Here the CDR3 DNA reads TGTGCCAGCAGCTTAGCTTTTGCGGATGAGCAGTTCTTC.

This chain uses TRBV7-9 with TRBJ2-5, with a tentative D call TRBD1 (6 bases). There are 14 residues in the CDR3. Trimming left V 5 bases short and J 2 bases short, with 12 bases between. The germline V gene encodes CDR1 SEHNR and CDR2 FQNEAQ (reference sequence). The CDR3 nucleotides are TGTGCCAGCAGCCCCCAGGGGCTACAAGAGACCCAGTACTTC. The encoded protein is CASSPQGLQETQYF.

The V and J genes are TRBV30 and TRBJ2-7; D ambiguous. Trimming removed 7 bases from V and 0 bases from J, with 10 bases in between. This CDR3 spans 12 amino acids. Germline V CDR1 and CDR2: GTSNPN, SVGIG (reference sequence). The CDR3 nucleotides are TGTGCCTTTCAATATAGCTCCTACGAGCAGTACTTC. Translated, it gives CAFQYSSYEQYF. Based on the CDR3 plus reference TRBV30 and TRBJ2-7, the full variable domain is SQTIHQWPATLVQPVGSPLSLECTVEGTSNPNLYWYRQAAGRGLQLLFYSVGIGQISSEVPQNLSASRPQDRQFILSSKKLLLSDSGFYLCAFQYSSYEQYFGPGTRLTVT.

The chain joins TRBV5-5 to TRBJ1-2; D is ambiguous. CDR1 SGHKS and CDR2 YYEKEE come from the germline V gene (reference sequence). Trimming removed 2 bases from V and 2 bases from J, with 7 bases in between. The CDR3 runs to 13 residues. The CDR3 DNA sequence: TGTGCCAGCAGCTTTCCCACAAACTATGGCTACACCTTC. As protein: CASSFPTNYGYTF. Using reference TRBV5-5 and TRBJ1-2 for the parts outside the CDR3, the full variable domain is DAGVTQSPTHLIKTRGQQVTLRCSPISGHKSVSWYQQVLGQGPQFIFQYYEKEERGRGNFPDRFSARQFPNYSSELNVNALLLGDSALYLCASSFPTNYGYTFGSGTRLTVV.

The chain employs TRBV7-9 and TRBJ1-4, with 7 bases matching TRBD1. In germline, CDR1 is SEHNR, CDR2 FQNEAQ (reference sequence). Losses at the gene ends were 5 bases for V and 5 bases for J; bases not matched to a gene: 5. The CDR3 is 14 residues long. The CDR3 DNA reads TGTGCCAGCAGCGACAGGGAGGGAAATGAAAAACTGTTTTTT. This sequence encodes CASSDREGNEKLFF. Together with reference TRBV7-9 and TRBJ1-4, the CDR3 gives the full variable domain: DTGVSQNPRHKITKRGQNVTFRCDPISEHNRLYWYRQTLGQGPEFLTYFQNEAQLEKSRLLSDRFSAERPKGSFSTLEIQRTEQGDSAMYLCASSDREGNEKLFFGSGTQLSVL.

The chain recombines TRBV7-9 with TRBJ2-7; 11 positions match TRBD1. Germline loops: CDR1 SEHNR, CDR2 FQNEAQ (reference sequence). The V and J ends lost 5 bases and 5 bases, in that order; junction bases with no gene match: 5. This CDR3 region has 14 residues. The CDR3 coding sequence is TGTGCCAGCAGCCCAAGGGACAGGGGGAACGAGCAGTACTTC. Translated, it gives CASSPRDRGNEQYF.

This sequence joins TRBV27 and TRBJ1-4; D uncertain. Per germline, CDR1 MNHEY and CDR2 SMNVEV (reference sequence). The CDR3 runs 13 residues. V lost 5 bases and J 5 bases, leaving 9 bases between the germline ends. The CDR3 bases are TGTGCCAGCAGTCCGGGAACGAATGAAAAACTGTTTTTT. It translates to CASSPGTNEKLFF.

The rearrangement joins TRBV19 to TRBJ1-2; D may be TRBD1 (6 bases). Germline V lookup: CDR1 LNHDA, CDR2 SQIVND (reference sequence). Deletions cut 5 bases from V and 12 bases from J, with 16 bases between. The CDR3 is 12 residues long. The CDR3 is CASSSTGKGNTF. CDR3 coding DNA: TGTGCCAGTAGTTCGACAGGAAAAGGCAACACCTTC.

The chain links TRBV14 to TRBJ2-5, with TRBD2 matching 7 bases. The germline CDR1 and CDR2 sequences are SGHDN and FVKESK. The CDR3 is made up of 18 amino acids. The V gene end was trimmed by 4 bases and the J gene end by 0 bases; junction bases not matched to a gene: 14. CDR3 residues: CASSLKEAGAIYQETQYF. CDR3 DNA: TGTGCCAGCAGCCTTAAAGAGGCGGGAGCGATCTACCAAGAGACCCAGTACTTC.

The CDR3 nucleotides read TGTGCCAGCAGCCCCCGACTAGCGAGTAACACCGGGGAGCTGTTTTTT. It encodes CASSPRLASNTGELFF. The V and J genes are TRBV9 and TRBJ2-2; 8 bases are shared with TRBD2. The CDR3 extends over 16 amino acids. Germline V gene sequence: CDR1 SGDLS, CDR2 YYNGEE. J was trimmed by 2 bases and V by 4 bases; bases with no gene match: 7.

This chain joins TRBV5-4 and TRBJ2-7; a possible D gene is TRBD2 (6 bases). V dropped 0 bases and J dropped 7 bases, with 17 bases sitting between them. CDR1 and CDR2 (germline): SGHNT, YYREEE (reference sequence). The CDR3 totals 15 residues. The CDR3 sequence: CASSLAEGLRREQYF. In DNA, the CDR3 is TGTGCCAGCAGCTTGGCCGAGGGACTCAGGAGGGAGCAGTACTTC.

This rearrangement joins TRBV28 to TRBJ2-3; a weak D match, TRBD1 (6 bases). V lost 5 bases and J 5 bases, leaving 23 bases between the germline ends. Germline-derived CDR1 and CDR2 are MDHEN and SYDVKM. This CDR3 region has 17 residues. The CDR3 is CASSTPEAGATGDTQYF. CDR3 sequence (DNA): TGTGCCAGCAGTACCCCGGAGGCAGGGGCTACAGGAGATACGCAGTATTTT.

The chain employs TRBV5-4 and TRBJ2-4; 8 bases agree with TRBD1. The CDR3 has 15 amino acids. V lost 4 bases, J lost 8 bases, and 11 bases stayed unmatched. CDR1 and CDR2 from the germline V gene are SGHNT and YYREEE (reference sequence). The CDR3 sequence: CASSNLGQGHDIQYF. The DNA for the CDR3 is TGTGCCAGCAGCAACCTAGGACAGGGTCATGACATTCAGTACTTC.

The chain recombines TRBV4-3 with TRBJ1-3; D unclear. V lost 0 bases, J lost 2 bases, and 8 bases lay in between. Germline values: CDR1 LGHNA, CDR2 YSLEER. The CDR3 loop spans 15 amino acids. CDR3 amino acids: CASSQDGQAGNTIYF. For the CDR3, the DNA is TGCGCCAGCAGCCAAGATGGTCAGGCTGGAAACACCATATATTTT.

The chain carries TRBV7-9 and TRBJ2-7, with 8 nucleotides matching TRBD1. The junction had 10 bases not matched to a gene; V was cut back by 1 base and J by 2 bases. CDR3 size: 17 residues. CDR1 is SEHNR, CDR2 FQNEAQ, per germline (reference sequence). CDR3 residues: CASSLGPRDRWPYEQYF. The CDR3 DNA is TGTGCCAGCAGCTTAGGTCCCCGGGACAGGTGGCCCTACGAGCAGTACTTC.

The chain uses TRBV5-7 and TRBJ2-7, with 8 bases matching TRBD1. TRBV5-7 falls under the ORF class, with uncertain function. V was clipped by 4 bases and J by 1 base; unmatched bases: 7. This CDR3 is built from 15 residues. The CDR3 DNA reads TGTGCCAGCAGCGCGGACAGGGAAGGGTCCTACGAGCAGTACTTC. It specifies CASSADREGSYEQYF.

V is TRBV9 and J is TRBJ2-7, with TRBD1 matching 9 bases. CDR3 length: 15 residues. The germline gives CDR1 SGDLS, CDR2 YYNGEE. V trimming: 4 bases; J trimming: 0 bases; junction bases outside the gene matches: 5. CDR3 nucleotide sequence: TGTGCCAGCAGCCGGGACAGGGCACCCTCCTACGAGCAGTACTTC. It specifies CASSRDRAPSYEQYF. The whole variable domain, filled in from reference TRBV9 and TRBJ2-7, reads DSGVTQTPKHLITATGQRVTLRCSPRSGDLSVYWYQQSLDQGLQFLIQYYNGEERAKGNILERFSAQQFPDLHSELNLSSLELGDSALYFCASSRDRAPSYEQYFGPGTRLTVT.

This clone has only one observation. The chain links TRBV7-8 to TRBJ2-1; TRBD1 agrees at 7 bases. Germline CDR1 reads SGHVS; CDR2 reads FQNEAQ. CDR3 length: 18 residues. J lost 0 bases, V lost 2 bases, and 10 bases had no gene match. This chain's CDR3 is CASSLRQGLPSSYNEQFF. Here the CDR3 DNA reads TGTGCCAGCAGCTTACGACAGGGCCTGCCCAGCTCCTACAATGAGCAGTTCTTC.

This sequence joins TRBV21-1 and TRBJ2-7; TRBD1, the D gene given by the table, was not confirmed from the DNA. TRBV21-1 has pseudogene status. The CDR3 spans 16 residues. The CDR3 DNA follows: TGTGCCAGCAGCCTAGAGAAGACAGGGGGGAACTACGAGCAGTACTTC. Amino acid sequence: CASSLEKTGGNYEQYF.

As to this clone: The same CDR3 is also encoded by other DNA sequences in this sample. The genes are TRBV27 and TRBJ1-4, with 7 bases lining up with TRBD1. V dropped 3 bases and J dropped 3; count of bases not matched to a gene: 7. The CDR3 is 16 amino acids. Germline CDR1 is MNHEY and CDR2 is SMNVEV (reference sequence). CDR3 coding DNA: TGTGCCAGCAGTTTGTCCCCCGGGACAGCTAATGAAAAACTGTTTTTT. Amino acid sequence: CASSLSPGTANEKLFF. Variable domain in full (rest from reference TRBV27 and TRBJ1-4): EAQVTQNPRYLITVTGKKLTVTCSQNMNHEYMSWYRQDPGLGLRQIYYSMNVEVTDKGDVPEGYKVSRKEKRNFPLILESPSPNQTSLYFCASSLSPGTANEKLFFGSGTQLSVL.

This chain links TRBV7-9 with TRBJ2-2; no clear D. CDR3 length: 12 amino acids. CDR1 is SEHNR, CDR2 FQNEAQ, per germline (reference sequence). The germline V and J ends were trimmed by 5 bases and 11 bases, with 12 bases remaining between them. CDR3 sequence: CASSPRYSELFF. Here the CDR3 DNA reads TGTGCCAGCAGCCCGCGGTACTCTGAGCTGTTTTTT.

The genes are TRBV4-1 and TRBJ2-7; D might be TRBD1 (5 bases). V lost 1 base and J lost 6, with 16 bases in between. The CDR3 has 15 residues. The germline V gene has CDR1 MGHRA and CDR2 YSYEKL. The CDR3 region is CASSQAPGPASEQYF. In DNA, the CDR3 is TGCGCCAGCAGCCAAGCCCCAGGGCCAGCTAGCGAGCAGTACTTC.